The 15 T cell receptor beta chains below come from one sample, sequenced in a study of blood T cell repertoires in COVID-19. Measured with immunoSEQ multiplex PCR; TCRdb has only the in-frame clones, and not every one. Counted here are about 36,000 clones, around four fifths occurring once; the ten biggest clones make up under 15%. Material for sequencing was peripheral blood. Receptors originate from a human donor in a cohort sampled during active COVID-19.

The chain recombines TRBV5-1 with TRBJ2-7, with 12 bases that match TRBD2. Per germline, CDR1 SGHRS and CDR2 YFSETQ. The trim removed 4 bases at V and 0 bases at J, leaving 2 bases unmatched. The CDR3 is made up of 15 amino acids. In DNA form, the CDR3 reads TGCGCCAGCAGCCGACTAGCGGGGGCCTCCTACGAGCAGTACTTC. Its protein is CASSRLAGASYEQYF.

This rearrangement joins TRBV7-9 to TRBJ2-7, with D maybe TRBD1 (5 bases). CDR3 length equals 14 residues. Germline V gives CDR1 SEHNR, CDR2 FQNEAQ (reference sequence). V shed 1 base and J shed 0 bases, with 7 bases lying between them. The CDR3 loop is CASSLDRSSYEQYF. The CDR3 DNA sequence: TGTGCCAGCAGCTTAGACAGGAGCTCCTACGAGCAGTACTTC. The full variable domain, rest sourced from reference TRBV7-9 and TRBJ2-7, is DTGVSQNPRHKITKRGQNVTFRCDPISEHNRLYWYRQTLGQGPEFLTYFQNEAQLEKSRLLSDRFSAERPKGSFSTLEIQRTEQGDSAMYLCASSLDRSSYEQYFGPGTRLTVT.

As DNA, the CDR3 is TGCAGCGTTGATGCATTTCTAGCGGGGGGAGCCAATGAGCAGTTCTTC. As protein: CSVDAFLAGGANEQFF. The rearrangement links TRBV29-1 to TRBJ2-1, with 11 bases matching TRBD2. CDR3 size: 16 residues. The ends lost 3 bases at V and 6 bases at J; junction bases unmatched: 10. The germline V gene encodes CDR1 SQVTM and CDR2 ANQGSEA.

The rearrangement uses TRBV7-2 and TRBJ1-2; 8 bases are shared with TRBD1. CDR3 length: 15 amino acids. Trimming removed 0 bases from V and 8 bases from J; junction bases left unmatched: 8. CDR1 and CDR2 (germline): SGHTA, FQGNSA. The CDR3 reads CASSLAAGGADGYTF. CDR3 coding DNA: TGTGCCAGCAGCTTAGCGGCAGGGGGCGCTGACGGCTACACCTTC.

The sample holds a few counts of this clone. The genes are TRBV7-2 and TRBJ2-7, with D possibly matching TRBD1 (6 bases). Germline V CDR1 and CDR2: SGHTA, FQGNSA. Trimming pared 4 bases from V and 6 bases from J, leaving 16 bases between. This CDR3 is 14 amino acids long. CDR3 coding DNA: TGTGCCAGCAGCTACTCAGGGGTTGTGGGCGAGCAGTACTTC. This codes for CASSYSGVVGEQYF.

In DNA form, the CDR3 reads TGTGCCAGCCTAAACCCACAAGGGGTGATGATGAGCGGCTACACCTTC. Amino acid sequence: CASLNPQGVMMSGYTF. This chain uses TRBV6-6 with TRBJ1-2, with D maybe TRBD1 (5 bases). The CDR3 spans 16 residues. In germline, CDR1 is MNHNY, CDR2 SVGAGI (reference sequence). Deletions cut 8 bases from V and 8 bases from J, with 27 bases between.

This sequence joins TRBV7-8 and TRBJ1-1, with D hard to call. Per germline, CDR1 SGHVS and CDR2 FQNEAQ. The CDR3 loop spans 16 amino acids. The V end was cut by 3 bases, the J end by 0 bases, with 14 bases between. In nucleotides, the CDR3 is TGTGCCAGCAGCTTTTACGGAGGGCTTATGAACACTGAAGCTTTCTTT. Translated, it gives CASSFYGGLMNTEAFF.

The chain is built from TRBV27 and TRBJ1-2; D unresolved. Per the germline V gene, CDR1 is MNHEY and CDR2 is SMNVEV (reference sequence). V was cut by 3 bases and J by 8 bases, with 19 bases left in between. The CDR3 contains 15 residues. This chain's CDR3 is CASSFQEGGASGYTF. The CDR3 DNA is TGTGCCAGCAGTTTCCAGGAGGGTGGCGCTTCCGGCTACACCTTC.

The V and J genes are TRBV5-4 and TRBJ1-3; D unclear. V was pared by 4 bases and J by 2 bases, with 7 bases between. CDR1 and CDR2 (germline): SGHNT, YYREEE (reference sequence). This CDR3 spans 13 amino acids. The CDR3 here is CASSPPAGNTIYF. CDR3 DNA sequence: TGTGCCAGCAGCCCCCCGGCTGGAAACACCATATATTTT.

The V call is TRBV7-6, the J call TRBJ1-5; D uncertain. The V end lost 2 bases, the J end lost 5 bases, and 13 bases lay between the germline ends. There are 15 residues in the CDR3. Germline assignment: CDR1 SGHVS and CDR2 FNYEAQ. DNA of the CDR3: TGTGCCAGCAGCTTACGGGGAGACGGCTATCAGCCCCAGCATTTT. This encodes CASSLRGDGYQPQHF.

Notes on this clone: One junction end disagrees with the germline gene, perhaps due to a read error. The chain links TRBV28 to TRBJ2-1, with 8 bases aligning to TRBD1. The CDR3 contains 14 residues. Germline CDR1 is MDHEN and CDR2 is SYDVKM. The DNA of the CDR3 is TGTGCCAGCAGGGCAGGGGGCTCCAACAATGAGCAGTTCTTC. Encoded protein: CASRAGGSNNEQFF.

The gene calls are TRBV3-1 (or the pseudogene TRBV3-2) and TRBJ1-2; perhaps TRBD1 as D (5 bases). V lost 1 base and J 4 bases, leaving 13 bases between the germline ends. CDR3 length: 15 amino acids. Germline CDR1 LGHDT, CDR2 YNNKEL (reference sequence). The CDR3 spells CASSQGRRGRYGYTF. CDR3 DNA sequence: TGTGCCAGCAGCCAAGGGAGAAGGGGTCGCTATGGCTACACCTTC.

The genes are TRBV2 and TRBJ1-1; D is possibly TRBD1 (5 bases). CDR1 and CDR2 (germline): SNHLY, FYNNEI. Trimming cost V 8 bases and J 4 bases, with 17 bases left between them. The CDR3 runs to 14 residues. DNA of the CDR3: TGTGCCAGCTCAAGACGGATCGGGGGCACTGAAGCTTTCTTT. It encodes CASSRRIGGTEAFF.

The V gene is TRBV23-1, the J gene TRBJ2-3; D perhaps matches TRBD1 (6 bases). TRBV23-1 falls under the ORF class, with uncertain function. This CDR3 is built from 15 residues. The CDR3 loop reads CGPGTIRGERDTQYF. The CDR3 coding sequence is TGCGGCCCTGGGACAATTCGGGGAGAACGAGATACGCAGTATTTT.

CDR3: CASNTGQGGEQYF. The DNA for the CDR3 is TGCGCCAGCAACACGGGACAGGGTGGCGAGCAGTACTTC. This chain connects TRBV5-1 to TRBJ2-7, with 9 bases fitting TRBD1. This CDR3 contains 13 residues. With 6 bases clipped from V and 6 bases from J, the junction kept 7 bases outside the gene matches. Germline loops: CDR1 SGHRS, CDR2 YFSETQ.